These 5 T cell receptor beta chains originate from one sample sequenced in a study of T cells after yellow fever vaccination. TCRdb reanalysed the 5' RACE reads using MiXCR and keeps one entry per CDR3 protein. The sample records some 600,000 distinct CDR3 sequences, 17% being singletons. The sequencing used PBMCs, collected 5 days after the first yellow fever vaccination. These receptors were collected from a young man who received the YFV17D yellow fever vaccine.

The CDR3 protein is CATSSPWRGGQFLNEQFF. DNA for the CDR3: TGTGCCACCAGCAGTCCGTGGCGCGGGGGCCAGTTCCTCAATGAGCAGTTCTTC. The chain carries TRBV15 and TRBJ2-1; weak D call: TRBD2 (7 bases). The germline V gene encodes CDR1 LNHNV and CDR2 YYDKDF (reference sequence). This CDR3 has 18 residues. V was cut by 3 bases and J by 6 bases, with 24 bases left in between.

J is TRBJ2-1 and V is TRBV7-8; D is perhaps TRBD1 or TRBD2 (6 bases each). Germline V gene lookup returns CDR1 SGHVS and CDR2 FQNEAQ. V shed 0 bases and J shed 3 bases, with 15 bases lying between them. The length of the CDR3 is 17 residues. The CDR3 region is CASSLAFSGDFYNEQFF. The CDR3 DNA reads TGTGCCAGCAGCTTAGCCTTTTCAGGGGACTTCTACAATGAGCAGTTCTTC.

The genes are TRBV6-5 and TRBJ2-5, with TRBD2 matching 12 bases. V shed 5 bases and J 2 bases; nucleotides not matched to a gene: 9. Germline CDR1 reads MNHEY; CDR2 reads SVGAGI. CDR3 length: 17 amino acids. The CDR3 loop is CASSTVLAGGPQETQYF. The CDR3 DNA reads TGTGCCAGCAGTACTGTACTAGCGGGGGGCCCTCAAGAGACCCAGTACTTC.

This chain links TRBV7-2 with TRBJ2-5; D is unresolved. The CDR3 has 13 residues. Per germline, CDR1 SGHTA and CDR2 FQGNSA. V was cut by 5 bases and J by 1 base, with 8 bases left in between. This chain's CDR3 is CASSKGIQETQYF. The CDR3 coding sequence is TGTGCCAGCAGCAAAGGGATCCAAGAGACCCAGTACTTC. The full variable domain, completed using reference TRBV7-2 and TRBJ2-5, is GAGVSQSPSNKVTEKGKDVELRCDPISGHTALYWYRQSLGQGLEFLIYFQGNSAPDKSGLPSDRFSAERTGGSVSTLTIQRTQQEDSAVYLCASSKGIQETQYFGPGTRLLVL.

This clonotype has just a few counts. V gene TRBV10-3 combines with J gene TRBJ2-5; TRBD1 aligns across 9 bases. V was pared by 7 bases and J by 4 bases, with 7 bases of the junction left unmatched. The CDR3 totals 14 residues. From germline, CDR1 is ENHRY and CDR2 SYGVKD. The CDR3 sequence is CAIKRTGDGETQYF. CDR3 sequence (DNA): TGTGCCATCAAAAGGACAGGGGATGGAGAGACCCAGTACTTC.